The entry that follows covers one TCR beta chain sequence. The antigen is undetermined. The data were obtained in a study of ipilimumab plus nivolumab after autologous stem cell transplantation. Study results and caveats: The authors say TCR, Treg and microbiome findings warrant further study.

This table comes from immunoSEQ multiplex PCR, and its TCRdb copy is limited to in-frame clones, with some not included. The data hold 15,000 or so clones, with about 86% observed a single time. The ends were cut back, 0 bases at V and 2 bases at J, with 9 bases in the middle. Germline V gene sequence: CDR1 MNHEY, CDR2 SVGAGI. CDR3 size: 15 residues. Patients got 3 mg/kg IV nivolumab weeks 1, 4, 7, 10, then biweekly through week 26. The sample was PBMCs, taken in a trial of ipilimumab plus nivolumab as post-transplant consolidation. The V gene is TRBV6-5, the J gene TRBJ2-3; D possibly uses TRBD1 or TRBD2 (6 bases each). The sequence was collected from a male donor with diffuse large B-cell lymphoma. DNA for the CDR3: TGTGCCAGCAGTTACTCGGGGGGCGACACAGATACGCAGTATTTT. As protein: CASSYSGGDTDTQYF.